Each of the 5 T cell receptor beta chains below was sequenced from the same sample in a study of early T cells in non-severe SARS-CoV-2 infection (TCRdb year 2021). Libraries came from 5' RACE. The listed sequencing device is NextSeq 500. The raw public data were reprocessed by TCRdb itself: fastp quality trimming at Q25, MiXCR clonotype calling, in-frame beta chains only. One record per CDR3 amino acid sequence lists the most common genes and DNA. The table for this sample lists 66,000 or so distinct CDR3 sequences; roughly 13% of them were counted only once. 7.5% to 9% of the sample comes from the top ten. The sequenced material came from whole blood. These receptor sequences come from an adult who was a healthcare worker with PCR-confirmed SARS-CoV-2 infection or an uninfected control (not recorded which).

This clonotype was detected many times. The chain joins TRBV28 to TRBJ2-7, with D unresolved. The germline CDR1 and CDR2 sequences are MDHEN and SYDVKM. CDR3 length: 11 residues. V gave up 5 bases and J gave up 3 bases, with 5 bases separating them. Here the CDR3 DNA reads TGTGCCAGCAGTAGTTACTACGAGCAGTACTTC. Its protein is CASSSYYEQYF. The full variable domain, its missing parts supplied by reference TRBV28 and TRBJ2-7, is DVKVTQSSRYLVKRTGEKVFLECVQDMDHENMFWYRQDPGLGLRLIYFSYDVKMKEKGDIPEGYSVSREKKERFSLILESASTNQTSMYLCASSSYYEQYFGPGTRLTVT.

The CDR3 DNA sequence: TGTGCCAGCAGTTACAATGTGGCCAGGGTGACCTTAGCCAAAAACATTCAGTACTTC. Translated, it gives CASSYNVARVTLAKNIQYF. The chain recombines TRBV6-2 or TRBV6-3 with TRBJ2-4; D is perhaps TRBD1 (5 bases). This CDR3 has 19 residues. V was trimmed by 2 bases and J by 0 bases, leaving 20 bases between them. Germline V gene data show CDR1 as MNHEY and CDR2 as SVGEGT.

This clonotype came up a few times. The CDR3 coding sequence is TGTGCCAGCAGCTTCGGTAGCGCCCTTAACCAAGAGACCCAGTACTTC. The encoded protein is CASSFGSALNQETQYF. The chain uses TRBV7-9 and TRBJ2-5; possible D gene TRBD2, 5 bases. CDR1 is SEHNR and CDR2 is FQNEAQ in the germline V gene (reference sequence). V was shortened by 3 bases and J by 0 bases, with 14 bases between the two germline ends. CDR3 length equals 16 residues.

This clonotype has ten or more counts. This chain uses TRBV29-1 with TRBJ2-5; a weak D match, TRBD2 (7 bases). Germline V gene sequence: CDR1 SQVTM, CDR2 ANQGSEA. With 6 bases removed from V and 4 bases from J, the gap between germline ends came to 12 bases. This CDR3 contains 12 residues. CDR3 protein: CSVRGGAETQYF. The CDR3 bases are TGCAGCGTCAGAGGGGGGGCAGAGACCCAGTACTTC.

The CDR3 coding sequence is TGTGCCAGCAGTTCACCAGTCGGGACTAGCGGGAATCAGGGTGAGCAGTTCTTC. It is translated as CASSSPVGTSGNQGEQFF. The chain employs TRBV12-3 or TRBV12-4 and TRBJ2-1; 13 bases match TRBD2. The CDR3 covers 18 residues. The V gene end was trimmed by 4 bases and the J gene end by 9 bases; junction bases not matched to a gene: 15.